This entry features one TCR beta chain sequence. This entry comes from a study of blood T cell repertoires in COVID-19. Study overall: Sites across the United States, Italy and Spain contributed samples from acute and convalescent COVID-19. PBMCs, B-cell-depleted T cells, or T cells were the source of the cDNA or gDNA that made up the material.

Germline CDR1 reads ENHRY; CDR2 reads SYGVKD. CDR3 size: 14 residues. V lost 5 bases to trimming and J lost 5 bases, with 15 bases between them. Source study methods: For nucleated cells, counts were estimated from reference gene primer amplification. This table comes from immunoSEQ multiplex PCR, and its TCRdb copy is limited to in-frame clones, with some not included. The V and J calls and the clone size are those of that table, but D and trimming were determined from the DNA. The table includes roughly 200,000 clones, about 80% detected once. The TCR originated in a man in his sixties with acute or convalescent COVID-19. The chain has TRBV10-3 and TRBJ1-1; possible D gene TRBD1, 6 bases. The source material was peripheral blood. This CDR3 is CAISPLAQGTEAFF. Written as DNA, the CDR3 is TGTGCCATCAGTCCTCTGGCCCAGGGGACTGAAGCTTTCTTT.